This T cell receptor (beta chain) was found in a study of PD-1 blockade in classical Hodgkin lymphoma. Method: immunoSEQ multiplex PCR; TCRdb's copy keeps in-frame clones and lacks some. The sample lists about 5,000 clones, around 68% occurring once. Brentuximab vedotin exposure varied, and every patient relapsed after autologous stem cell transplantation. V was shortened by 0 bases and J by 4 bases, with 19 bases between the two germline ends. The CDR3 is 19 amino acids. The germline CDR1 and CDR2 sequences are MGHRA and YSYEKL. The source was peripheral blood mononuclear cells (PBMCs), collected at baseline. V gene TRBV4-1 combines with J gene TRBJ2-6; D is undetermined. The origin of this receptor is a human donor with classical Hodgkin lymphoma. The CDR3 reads CASSQDTGTRFRGANVLTF. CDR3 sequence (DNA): TGCGCCAGCAGCCAAGATACGGGCACACGCTTCAGGGGGGCCAACGTCCTGACTTTC.